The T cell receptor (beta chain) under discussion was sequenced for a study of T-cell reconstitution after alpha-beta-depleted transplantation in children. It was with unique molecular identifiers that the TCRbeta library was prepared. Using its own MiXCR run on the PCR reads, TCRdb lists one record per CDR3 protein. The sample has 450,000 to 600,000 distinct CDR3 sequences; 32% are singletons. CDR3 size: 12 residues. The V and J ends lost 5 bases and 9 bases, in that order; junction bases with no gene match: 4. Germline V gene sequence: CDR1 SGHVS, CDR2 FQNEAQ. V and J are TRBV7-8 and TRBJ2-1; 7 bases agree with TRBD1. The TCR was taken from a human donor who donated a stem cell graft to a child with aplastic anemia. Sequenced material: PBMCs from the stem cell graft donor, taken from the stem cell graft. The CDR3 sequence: CASSRPGGEQFF. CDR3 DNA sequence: TGTGCCAGCAGCCGGCCAGGGGGTGAGCAGTTCTTC.